The clone carrying this T cell receptor beta chain was observed a few times. Its antigen remains unknown. Trimming removed 7 bases from V and 8 bases from J, with 23 bases in between. Germline V gives CDR1 SQVTM, CDR2 ANQGSEA. The CDR3 length is 14 residues. A single record per CDR3 protein comes from TCRdb applying MiXCR to the RT-PCR reads. The table lists approximately 520,000 distinct CDR3 sequences, around 25% of them singletons, with over 1.5% in the top ten. The data were obtained in a study of response to subunit inactivated influenza vaccine. Study results and limitations: Researchers suggested that each seasonal influenza vaccination recruits few new T cells.

The material was CD4+ T cells sorted from PBMCs, obtained around 5 days after vaccination. The chain carries TRBV29-1 and TRBJ1-1; TRBD1 might be the D (5 bases). This sequence was found in a middle-aged man who received an inactivated influenza vaccine. CDR3 amino acids: CSGLRGPRTGEAFF. In DNA, the CDR3 is TGCAGCGGCCTAAGGGGACCGCGTACCGGAGAAGCTTTCTTT.